These 14 T cell receptor beta chains were sequenced from one sample in a study of T cells after yellow fever vaccination. TCRdb fed the 5' RACE reads into MiXCR, producing one record per CDR3 protein. Of fewer than 650,000 distinct CDR3 sequences in the sample, roughly 22% were seen once. Sequencing used PBMCs, obtained 20 to 25 days after the first yellow fever vaccination. The receptors derive from a man younger than 35 who received the YFV17D yellow fever vaccine.

This clonotype came up a few times. This rearrangement joins TRBV5-1 to TRBJ1-2, with 7 bases matching TRBD1. In germline, CDR1 is SGHRS, CDR2 YFSETQ. The trim removed 7 bases at V and 1 base at J, leaving 1 base unmatched. There are 12 residues in the CDR3. CDR3 bases: TGCGCCAGCGGACAGGATAACTATGGCTACACCTTC. As protein: CASGQDNYGYTF.

V and J are TRBV11-2 and TRBJ2-3, with D possibly being TRBD2 (7 bases). This CDR3 spans 15 amino acids. Germline V lookup: CDR1 SGHAT, CDR2 FQNNGV. Trimming removed 4 bases at V and 2 bases at J, with 13 bases between. CDR3 sequence (DNA): TGTGCCAGCAGCTCCCTCGGGGGGCCCACAGATACGCAGTATTTT. Protein: CASSSLGGPTDTQYF.

V and J are TRBV20-1 and TRBJ2-2; D unclear. Trimming left V 3 bases short and J 6 bases short, with 11 bases between. CDR1 and CDR2 (germline): DFQATT, SNEGSKA (reference sequence). This CDR3 has 13 amino acids. Here the CDR3 reads CSASSDRAGELFF. The DNA for the CDR3 is TGCAGTGCTAGCTCGGACCGGGCCGGGGAGCTGTTTTTT.

This clonotype was counted a few times. The chain is built from TRBV5-6 and TRBJ2-5; 8 nucleotides agree with TRBD1. Germline CDR1 is SGHDT and CDR2 is YYEEEE. The CDR3 extends over 14 amino acids. V lost 4 bases to trimming and J lost 1 base; unmatched junction nucleotides: 3. The CDR3 loop is CASSVDRVQETQYF. DNA for the CDR3: TGTGCCAGCAGCGTGGACAGGGTCCAAGAGACCCAGTACTTC.

This sequence joins TRBV5-4 and TRBJ2-3, with D possibly being TRBD2 (7 bases). This CDR3 is 17 amino acids long. Germline-derived CDR1 and CDR2 are SGHNT and YYREEE (reference sequence). Trimming pared 1 base from V and 5 bases from J, leaving 20 bases between. The CDR3 here is CASSLPNLGGRGDTQYF. CDR3 in DNA: TGTGCCAGCAGCTTGCCCAACCTGGGGGGGCGAGGAGATACGCAGTATTTT.

This chain joins TRBV12-5 and TRBJ2-2, with 10 bases matching TRBD1. V dropped 4 bases and J dropped 6; count of bases not matched to a gene: 5. The CDR3 consists of 15 residues. Germline lookup yields CDR1 LGHNT and CDR2 FRNRAP. CDR3 DNA: TGTGCTAGTGGTTCCGGACAGGGGGAGTCCGGGGAGCTGTTTTTT. This encodes CASGSGQGESGELFF.

This clonotype was seen only a few times. This chain joins TRBV7-3 and TRBJ2-2; 12 positions agree with TRBD1. There are 17 residues in the CDR3. The V gene's germline CDR1 is SGHTA and CDR2 FQGTGA. The V gene end was trimmed by 2 bases and the J gene end by 6 bases; junction bases not matched to a gene: 7. As DNA, the CDR3 is TGTGCCAGCAGCTTACCCCCGGGACAGGGGGCGCCCGGGGAGCTGTTTTTT. This encodes CASSLPPGQGAPGELFF.

This clonotype was observed a single time. J is TRBJ1-2 and V is TRBV7-3; D is unresolved. Germline loops: CDR1 SGHTA, CDR2 FQGTGA. The CDR3 spans 15 residues. Trimming pared 4 bases from V and 4 bases from J, leaving 16 bases between. In nucleotides, the CDR3 is TGTGCCAGCAGCTCCGCTCCCCGAACGCCCTATGGCTACACCTTC. It specifies CASSSAPRTPYGYTF.

The rearrangement uses TRBV5-1 and TRBJ2-7; D may match TRBD1 or TRBD2 (5 bases each). V shed 0 bases and J shed 0 bases, with 7 bases lying between them. From germline, CDR1 is SGHRS and CDR2 YFSETQ. This CDR3 spans 14 amino acids. The CDR3 sequence is CASSLEGPSYEQYV. The DNA for the CDR3 is TGCGCCAGCAGCTTGGAGGGACCCTCCTACGAGCAGTACGTC.

The rearrangement links TRBV9 to TRBJ1-5; D is unresolved. The CDR3 is 15 residues long. Trimming removed 3 bases from V and 4 bases from J, with 14 bases in between. Per the germline V gene, CDR1 is SGDLS and CDR2 is YYNGEE. Here the CDR3 DNA reads TGTGCCAGCAGCGACAGAGGGCAGCCTAATCAGCCCCAGCATTTT. Translation gives CASSDRGQPNQPQHF.

This chain uses TRBV10-2 with TRBJ2-2; D may be TRBD2 (5 bases). The CDR3 is 13 amino acids. V shed 8 bases and J shed 0 bases, with 7 bases lying between them. CDR1 is WSHSY and CDR2 is SAAADI in the germline V gene. This chain's CDR3 is CASETTNTGELFF. The CDR3 bases are TGCGCCAGCGAGACTACGAACACCGGGGAGCTGTTTTTT.

This clonotype turned up a few times. V gene TRBV7-2 combines with J gene TRBJ1-2, with 9 positions matching TRBD1. Germline CDR1 and CDR2: SGHTA and FQGNSA. The CDR3 is 14 residues long. The trim removed 1 base at V and 8 bases at J, leaving 5 bases unmatched. The CDR3 loop is CASSLGDRVKGYTF. DNA of the CDR3: TGTGCCAGCAGCTTAGGGGACAGGGTAAAAGGCTACACCTTC.

The chain recombines TRBV5-1 with TRBJ2-2, with D perhaps TRBD1 (6 bases). The CDR3 totals 16 residues. CDR1 and CDR2 from the germline V gene are SGHRS and YFSETQ. Trimming left V 3 bases short and J 6 bases short, with 18 bases between. The CDR3: CASSSPGRQVPGELFF. For the CDR3, the DNA is TGCGCCAGCAGCTCCCCGGGGCGACAGGTCCCCGGGGAGCTGTTTTTT. The complete variable domain, with remaining parts taken from reference TRBV5-1 and TRBJ2-2, reads KAGVTQTPRYLIKTRGQQVTLSCSPISGHRSVSWYQQTPGQGLQFLFEYFSETQRNKGNFPGRFSGRQFSNSRSEMNVSTLELGDSALYLCASSSPGRQVPGELFFGEGSRLTVL.

The chain recombines TRBV7-2 with TRBJ2-7; a weak D match, TRBD1 (6 bases). CDR1 is SGHTA and CDR2 is FQGNSA in the germline V gene. The CDR3 runs to 14 residues. Trimming removed 1 base from V and 3 bases from J, with 10 bases in between. CDR3 bases: TGTGCCAGCAGCTTAGGGACAGCCCTCTACGAGCAGTACTTC. This codes for CASSLGTALYEQYF.